This T cell receptor beta chain was recorded in a study of blood T cell repertoires in COVID-19. Study-wide context: Samples of COVID-19 (acute and convalescent) were obtained from the United States, Italy and Spain.

This table comes from immunoSEQ multiplex PCR, and its TCRdb copy is limited to in-frame clones, with some not included. Altogether roughly 500,000 clones are present, roughly 90% being singletons, with the ten largest covering over 1.5%. Material for sequencing was PBMCs or T cells enriched from blood (not recorded which). This TCR was sampled from a woman in her forties who had recovered from COVID-19.

CDR3 residues: CASTWTGDSNQPQHF. CDR3 in DNA: TGTGCCAGTACCTGGACAGGAGATAGCAATCAGCCCCAGCATTTT. The V gene is TRBV19, the J gene TRBJ1-5; 7 positions agree with TRBD1. This CDR3 contains 15 residues. Germline values: CDR1 LNHDA, CDR2 SQIVND (reference sequence). V shed 7 bases, J shed 0 bases, and the junction held 6 bases outside the gene matches.